These 27 T cell receptor beta chains came from one sample sequenced in a study of T cell changes during pregnancy in multiple sclerosis. Clones were sequenced by immunoSEQ multiplex PCR, and TCRdb holds only the in-frame ones, with some missing. The repertoire has about 75,000 clones, approximately 95% of them found once; the top ten carry less than 0.15%. This sample comprised CD4+ T cells from peripheral blood mononuclear cells, obtained after pregnancy. These receptors all come from a female donor with multiple sclerosis, enrolled in a pregnancy study.

Concerning this clone: Compared with germline, one end of the junction differs, possibly owing to a read error. The rearrangement uses TRBV28 and TRBJ2-7, with 12 bases identical to TRBD2. The germline gives CDR1 MDHEN, CDR2 SYDVKM. The CDR3 length is 13 residues. Here the CDR3 DNA reads TGTGCCAGCAGTCTTCCTAGCGGGAGGGCCGGGAACTTC. Translated: CASSLPSGRAGNF. Variable domain in full (rest from reference TRBV28 and TRBJ2-7): DVKVTQSSRYLVKRTGEKVFLECVQDMDHENMFWYRQDPGLGLRLIYFSYDVKMKEKGDIPEGYSVSREKKERFSLILESASTNQTSMYLCASSLPSGRAGNFGPGTRLTVT.

The CDR3: CASSLGWSEQFF. As DNA, the CDR3 is TGTGCCAGCAGCCTCGGGTGGTCTGAGCAGTTCTTC. The chain employs TRBV5-4 and TRBJ2-1; D call uncertain. V was cut by 4 bases and J by 9 bases, with 11 bases left in between. Germline V gene lookup returns CDR1 SGHNT and CDR2 YYREEE (reference sequence). This CDR3 is 12 amino acids long.

The V call is TRBV10-3, the J call TRBJ2-1; the match to TRBD2 covers 7 bases. CDR3 size: 12 residues. The ends lost 0 bases at V and 12 bases at J; junction bases unmatched: 2. The V gene's germline CDR1 is ENHRY and CDR2 SYGVKD. CDR3 coding DNA: TGTGCCATCAGTGAGTCTGGGGGGGTGCAGTTCTTC. It encodes CAISESGGVQFF.

This sequence joins TRBV9 and TRBJ2-2; TRBD1 might be the D (5 bases). Trimming removed 3 bases from V and 6 bases from J, with 15 bases in between. The length of the CDR3 is 15 residues. The germline gives CDR1 SGDLS, CDR2 YYNGEE. The CDR3 sequence is CASSATTVHPGELFF. The CDR3 DNA reads as TGTGCCAGCAGCGCGACGACAGTTCACCCCGGGGAGCTGTTTTTT.

V gene TRBV6-1 combines with J gene TRBJ2-7; 7 bases match TRBD2. The germline CDR1 and CDR2 sequences are MNHNS and SASEGT. V lost 6 bases to trimming and J lost 0 bases; unmatched junction nucleotides: 5. The CDR3 is made up of 14 amino acids. The CDR3 nucleotides are TGTGCCAGCAGCTTAGCGGGCGTCTCCTACGAGCAGTACTTC. Translated, it gives CASSLAGVSYEQYF.

The chain joins TRBV7-9 to TRBJ2-5; tentatively, D is TRBD1 (6 bases). The germline gives CDR1 SEHNR, CDR2 FQNEAQ (reference sequence). The CDR3 contains 14 residues. Deletions cut 5 bases from V and 0 bases from J, with 10 bases between. CDR3 DNA: TGTGCCAGCAGCGGACAGATGTACCAAGAGACCCAGTACTTC. Its translation is CASSGQMYQETQYF.

CDR3 region: CASRYRGGQLETQYF. For the CDR3, the DNA is TGCGCCAGCAGATACAGGGGGGGTCAGTTGGAGACCCAGTACTTC. The V and J genes are TRBV10-1 and TRBJ2-5; D perhaps matches TRBD1 (8 bases). The CDR3 is 15 amino acids. CDR1 is WNHNN and CDR2 is SYGVQD in the germline V gene (reference sequence). The V gene lost 6 bases and the J gene lost 5 bases, with 19 bases spanning the gap.

The rearrangement links TRBV27 to TRBJ1-6; D is ambiguous. This CDR3 spans 14 amino acids. Germline values: CDR1 MNHEY, CDR2 SMNVEV (reference sequence). Trimming pared 3 bases from V and 5 bases from J, leaving 8 bases between. CDR3 DNA: TGTGCCAGCAGTTTCAGAGGGAATAATTCACCCCTCCACTTT. Its translation: CASSFRGNNSPLHF.

The V gene is TRBV5-1, the J gene TRBJ2-7; D ambiguous. This CDR3 has 16 residues. Germline V gives CDR1 SGHRS, CDR2 YFSETQ. Trimming pared 0 bases from V and 1 base from J, leaving 14 bases between. The CDR3 sequence: CASSLADIARSYEQYF. In nucleotides, the CDR3 is TGCGCCAGCAGCTTGGCCGACATTGCTCGATCCTACGAGCAGTACTTC.

The chain recombines TRBV4-2 with TRBJ1-1, with D perhaps TRBD1 (6 bases). CDR1 is LGHNA, CDR2 YNFKEQ, per germline. The V gene lost 1 base and the J gene lost 0 bases, with 27 bases spanning the gap. CDR3 length equals 21 residues. CDR3 residues: CASSQVGGGGLGRLLNTEAFF. Here the CDR3 DNA reads TGTGCCAGCAGCCAAGTCGGCGGGGGCGGGCTCGGGCGACTTCTGAACACTGAAGCTTTCTTT.

The chain recombines TRBV27 with TRBJ2-5; no clear D gene. CDR1 MNHEY and CDR2 SMNVEV come from the germline V gene (reference sequence). CDR3 length equals 16 residues. V lost 2 bases and J 4 bases, leaving 17 bases between the germline ends. CDR3 in amino acids: CASSLSRGSQTETQYF. The CDR3 DNA follows: TGTGCCAGCAGTTTAAGCCGAGGAAGCCAGACAGAGACCCAGTACTTC.

V is TRBV14 and J is TRBJ2-1; the D gene is possibly TRBD1 (6 bases). V dropped 5 bases and J dropped 4 bases, with 12 bases sitting between them. Germline V lookup: CDR1 SGHDN, CDR2 FVKESK. CDR3 length: 14 amino acids. CDR3 amino acids: CASSRTESYNEQFF. In DNA, the CDR3 is TGTGCCAGCAGCAGGACAGAATCATACAATGAGCAGTTCTTC.

The V call is TRBV5-6, the J call TRBJ2-7; unclear D gene. V lost 2 bases and J lost 4, with 4 bases in between. CDR1 is SGHDT, CDR2 YYEEEE, per germline. The CDR3 is 11 residues long. This CDR3 is CASSLTYEQYF. CDR3 bases: TGTGCCAGCAGCTTAACTTACGAGCAGTACTTC.

The table lists this clone with a few counts. The CDR3: CASTQDQTGDQYF. The DNA for the CDR3 is TGTGCCAGCACCCAGGACCAAACCGGGGACCAGTACTTC. This chain links TRBV2 with TRBJ2-5; TRBD2 might be the D (5 bases). V shed 7 bases and J shed 10 bases, with 19 bases lying between them. CDR3 length: 13 residues. Germline values: CDR1 SNHLY, CDR2 FYNNEI.

The genes are TRBV4-2 and TRBJ2-5, with 8 bases matching TRBD1. The length of the CDR3 is 14 residues. Germline V gives CDR1 LGHNA, CDR2 YNFKEQ. With V trimmed by 1 base and J by 5 bases, 3 bases remained unmatched. CDR3 coding DNA: TGTGCCAGCAGCCAAGGGACAGGGTACGAGACCCAGTACTTC. This codes for CASSQGTGYETQYF.

The J gene is TRBJ2-2, the V gene TRBV9, with D perhaps TRBD1 (6 bases). Germline V lookup: CDR1 SGDLS, CDR2 YYNGEE. V shed 4 bases and J shed 2 bases, with 12 bases lying between them. The CDR3 runs to 15 residues. The CDR3 sequence: CASSPLTGNTGELFF. The CDR3 coding sequence is TGTGCCAGCAGCCCCCTGACAGGAAACACCGGGGAGCTGTTTTTT. Full variable domain (outside the CDR3, taken from reference TRBV9 and TRBJ2-2): DSGVTQTPKHLITATGQRVTLRCSPRSGDLSVYWYQQSLDQGLQFLIQYYNGEERAKGNILERFSAQQFPDLHSELNLSSLELGDSALYFCASSPLTGNTGELFFGEGSRLTVL.

The chain uses TRBV2 and TRBJ2-1; 8 bases align to TRBD2. The CDR3 sequence is 16 residues long. V shed 2 bases and J 3 bases; nucleotides not matched to a gene: 6. In germline, CDR1 is SNHLY, CDR2 FYNNEI. Here the CDR3 reads CASSERLAGLYNEQFF. CDR3 DNA: TGTGCCAGCAGTGAACGTCTAGCGGGTCTCTACAATGAGCAGTTCTTC.

The V call is TRBV28, the J call TRBJ2-1; 9 nucleotides match TRBD2. The CDR3 is 16 residues long. Germline V gene data show CDR1 as MDHEN and CDR2 as SYDVKM. The V gene end was trimmed by 8 bases and the J gene end by 6 bases; junction bases not matched to a gene: 14. The CDR3 is CASFPLLAGPSNEQFF. The CDR3 coding sequence is TGTGCCAGCTTTCCCCTTCTAGCGGGACCCTCCAATGAGCAGTTCTTC.

V gene TRBV4-2 combines with J gene TRBJ1-5; perhaps TRBD1 as D (5 bases). This CDR3 comprises 15 residues. V gave up 1 base and J gave up 7 bases, with 14 bases separating them. CDR1 and CDR2 (germline): LGHNA, YNFKEQ. The CDR3 here is CASSQVQDIDQPQHF. The CDR3 DNA reads TGTGCCAGCAGCCAAGTCCAGGACATTGACCAGCCCCAGCATTTT.

This chain joins TRBV30 and TRBJ1-1, with D possibly being TRBD1 (6 bases). The CDR3 is 13 residues long. Germline CDR1 reads GTSNPN; CDR2 reads SVGIG (reference sequence). Trimming stripped 8 bases from V and 3 bases from J, with 16 bases between. The CDR3 protein is CATGKSRDTEAFF. CDR3 nucleotides: TGTGCCACAGGGAAGAGTAGGGACACTGAAGCTTTCTTT.

The chain uses TRBV9 and TRBJ2-3; TRBD2 agrees at 7 bases. Losses at the gene ends were 0 bases for V and 3 bases for J; bases not matched to a gene: 10. Germline lookup yields CDR1 SGDLS and CDR2 YYNGEE. The CDR3 extends over 17 amino acids. This CDR3 reads CASSVGPRGVVTDTQYF. The CDR3 region has the DNA TGTGCCAGCAGCGTAGGTCCACGGGGGGTAGTGACAGATACGCAGTATTTT. The full variable domain, completed using reference TRBV9 and TRBJ2-3, is DSGVTQTPKHLITATGQRVTLRCSPRSGDLSVYWYQQSLDQGLQFLIQYYNGEERAKGNILERFSAQQFPDLHSELNLSSLELGDSALYFCASSVGPRGVVTDTQYFGPGTRLTVL.

The J gene is TRBJ2-3, the V gene TRBV6-1; D unresolved. V gave up 8 bases and J gave up 0 bases, with 12 bases separating them. The germline gives CDR1 MNHNS, CDR2 SASEGT. The CDR3 has 14 amino acids. CDR3 sequence: CASGPVTSTDTQYF. The DNA of the CDR3 is TGTGCCAGCGGGCCAGTAACTAGCACAGATACGCAGTATTTT.

The rearrangement links TRBV6-1 to TRBJ2-2, with D unclear. The ends were cut back, 2 bases at V and 5 bases at J, with 18 bases in the middle. CDR3 size: 17 residues. Germline lookup yields CDR1 MNHNS and CDR2 SASEGT. The CDR3 region is CASSETGWSLKTGELFF. The CDR3 DNA follows: TGTGCCAGCAGTGAAACCGGGTGGAGTCTAAAGACCGGGGAGCTGTTTTTT.

The V and J genes are TRBV28 and TRBJ1-3; TRBD1 is a possible D gene (5 bases). Germline values: CDR1 MDHEN, CDR2 SYDVKM. V lost 7 bases and J 8 bases, leaving 18 bases between the germline ends. This CDR3 is 14 amino acids long. The CDR3 loop reads CASTRGGKFYTIYF. For the CDR3, the DNA is TGTGCCAGCACAAGGGGAGGAAAGTTCTACACCATATATTTT.

The genes are TRBV7-6 and TRBJ1-5; 7 bases line up with TRBD1. The length of the CDR3 is 13 residues. V shed 2 bases and J 5 bases; nucleotides not matched to a gene: 0. The germline CDR1 and CDR2 sequences are SGHVS and FNYEAQ. CDR3 protein: CASSLTGDQPQHF. The CDR3 bases are TGTGCCAGCAGCTTAACAGGGGATCAGCCCCAGCATTTT.

The gene calls are TRBV6-5 and TRBJ2-1, with D perhaps TRBD2 (5 bases). Germline CDR1 MNHEY, CDR2 SVGAGI. The CDR3 extends over 11 amino acids. Trimming removed 8 bases at V and 8 bases at J, with 10 bases between. The CDR3 DNA follows: TGTGCCAGCGCGACCGGGGATGAGCAGTTCTTC. It is translated as CASATGDEQFF.

The V call is TRBV29-1, the J call TRBJ2-1, with no clear D. This CDR3 region has 14 residues. Between the trimmed V and J ends, which lost 3 bases and 2 bases, there was a span of 11 bases. Per germline, CDR1 SQVTM and CDR2 ANQGSEA. The CDR3 DNA reads TGCAGCGTTGATCGTCCAGGCACCTACAATGAGCAGTTCTTC. Its translation: CSVDRPGTYNEQFF.